The present T cell receptor (beta chain) was sequenced within a study of CD8 T cells in Susac syndrome. Random hexamers were used to reverse transcribe about 0.45 to 1 ug of RNA. It was immunoSEQ multiplex PCR that amplified TCR beta CDR3 across 54 Vbeta and 13 Jbeta. A single record per CDR3 protein comes from TCRdb applying MiXCR to the immunoSEQ multiplex PCR reads. The profile shows 170,000 or so distinct CDR3 sequences, under 95% of them singletons. Sequencing of TCR beta was carried out in blood CD8+ and CD4+ T cells. FACS was used to enrich TEMRA cells, whereas the CD8+ and CD4+ T cells were obtained by negative isolation. The germline CDR1 and CDR2 sequences are SGHRS and YFSETQ. There are 13 residues in the CDR3. V lost 4 bases to trimming and J lost 7 bases; unmatched junction nucleotides: 8.

This clonotype was sampled from a human donor with multiple sclerosis. Sequenced input: CD4+ T cells from PBMCs. The gene calls are TRBV5-1 and TRBJ2-7; 7 bases map to TRBD1. The CDR3 DNA follows: TGCGCCAGCAGCAGCACAGGGGTCAGGGAGCAGTACTTC. Encoded protein: CASSSTGVREQYF.